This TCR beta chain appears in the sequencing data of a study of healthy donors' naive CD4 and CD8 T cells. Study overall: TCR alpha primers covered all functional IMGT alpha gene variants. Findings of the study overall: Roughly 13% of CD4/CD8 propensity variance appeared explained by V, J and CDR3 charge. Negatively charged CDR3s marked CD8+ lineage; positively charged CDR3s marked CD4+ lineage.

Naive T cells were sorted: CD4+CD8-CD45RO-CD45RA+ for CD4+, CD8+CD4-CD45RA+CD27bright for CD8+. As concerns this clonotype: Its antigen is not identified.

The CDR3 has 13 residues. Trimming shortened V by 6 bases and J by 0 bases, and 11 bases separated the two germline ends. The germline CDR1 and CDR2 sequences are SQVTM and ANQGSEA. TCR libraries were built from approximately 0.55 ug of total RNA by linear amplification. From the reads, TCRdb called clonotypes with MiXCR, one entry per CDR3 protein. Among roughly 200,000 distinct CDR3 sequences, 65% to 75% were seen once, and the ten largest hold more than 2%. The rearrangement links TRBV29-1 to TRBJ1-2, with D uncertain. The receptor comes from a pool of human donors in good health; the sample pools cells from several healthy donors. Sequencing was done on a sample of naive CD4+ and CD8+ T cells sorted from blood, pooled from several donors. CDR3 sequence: CSVRVRANYGYTF. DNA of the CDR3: TGCAGCGTGAGGGTGCGGGCTAACTATGGCTACACCTTC.